A single sample is the source of the 26 T cell receptor beta chains below, sequenced in a study of blood T cell repertoires in COVID-19. The method was immunoSEQ multiplex PCR; TCRdb's version includes in-frame clones alone and lacks a portion of them. The table lists under 300,000 clones, about 90% of them singletons. Source material: PBMCs or T cells enriched from blood (not recorded which). The receptors were gathered from a woman aged 55-70 years who had recovered from COVID-19.

The chain joins TRBV30 to TRBJ1-2; a possible D gene is TRBD1 (5 bases). CDR3 length: 13 amino acids. Germline loops: CDR1 GTSNPN, CDR2 SVGIG (reference sequence). V lost 5 bases, J lost 7 bases, and 17 bases lay in between. CDR3 in amino acids: CAWAAGGGVGYTF. The CDR3 DNA sequence: TGTGCCTGGGCCGCCGGGGGAGGGGTTGGCTACACCTTC.

V is TRBV7-2 and J is TRBJ1-1; weak D call: TRBD1 (6 bases). The CDR3 sequence is 14 residues long. V was shortened by 2 bases and J by 4 bases, with 11 bases between the two germline ends. The germline V gene has CDR1 SGHTA and CDR2 FQGNSA. As DNA, the CDR3 is TGTGCCAGCAGCTTACCGTTGGGGGCCACTGAAGCTTTCTTT. This codes for CASSLPLGATEAFF.

This chain joins TRBV7-3 and TRBJ2-1; 10 nucleotides align to TRBD2. Losses at the gene ends were 5 bases for V and 0 bases for J; bases not matched to a gene: 7. This CDR3 spans 17 amino acids. Germline-derived CDR1 and CDR2 are SGHTA and FQGTGA. The CDR3 reads CASSMGLASSSYNEQFF. As DNA, the CDR3 is TGTGCCAGCAGCATGGGACTAGCGTCGAGCTCCTACAATGAGCAGTTCTTC.

This chain joins TRBV5-1 and TRBJ1-4; 7 bases are a match to TRBD1. Germline CDR1 and CDR2: SGHRS and YFSETQ. Losses at the gene ends were 4 bases for V and 2 bases for J; bases not matched to a gene: 8. The CDR3 runs to 16 residues. The DNA for the CDR3 is TGCGCCAGCAGCCTACTTGGGGGACAGACTAATGAAAAACTGTTTTTT. It yields the protein CASSLLGGQTNEKLFF.

About this clone: The sample contains more than one DNA sequence encoding this CDR3. The rearrangement links TRBV12-3 or TRBV12-4 to TRBJ1-5, with a weak D call TRBD1 (6 bases). Trimming cost V 1 base and J 7 bases, with 8 bases left between them. The CDR3 runs 13 residues. This CDR3 reads CASSLDRDQPQHF. The DNA for the CDR3 is TGTGCCAGCAGTTTAGACAGGGACCAGCCCCAGCATTTT.

This clone was seen only a few times. The rearrangement joins TRBV6-5 to TRBJ2-7; 8 positions agree with TRBD1. V dropped 6 bases and J dropped 3; count of bases not matched to a gene: 4. Germline-derived CDR1 and CDR2 are MNHEY and SVGAGI. CDR3 length equals 13 residues. The chain's CDR3 is CASSRGQGYEQYF. The CDR3 coding sequence is TGTGCCAGCAGCCGCGGACAGGGCTACGAGCAGTACTTC.

The chain is built from TRBV27 and TRBJ1-1; D is unresolved. CDR1 and CDR2 from the germline V gene are MNHEY and SMNVEV (reference sequence). The CDR3 runs 15 residues. The V end was cut by 5 bases, the J end by 4 bases, with 17 bases between. The CDR3 DNA is TGTGCCAGCAGTCCCTACCTAAATTCGGGCACTGAAGCTTTCTTT. Its translation: CASSPYLNSGTEAFF.

The chain uses TRBV10-3 and TRBJ2-1; a weak D match, TRBD2 (5 bases). The CDR3 has 14 residues. V was shortened by 5 bases and J by 7 bases, with 15 bases between the two germline ends. Per germline, CDR1 ENHRY and CDR2 SYGVKD. In DNA, the CDR3 is TGTGCCATCAGTCTAGGAGGAGATGGGAATGAGCAGTTCTTC. Protein: CAISLGGDGNEQFF.

This clone was seen once. The J gene is TRBJ2-1, the V gene TRBV6-1; possible D gene TRBD1, 6 bases. This CDR3 has 15 residues. Looked up from germline, CDR1 is MNHNS and CDR2 is SASEGT. The V and J ends lost 2 bases and 2 bases respectively, with 10 bases between them. DNA for the CDR3: TGTGCCAGCAGTGAACAGGGGAGTACCTACAATGAGCAGTTCTTC. Protein sequence: CASSEQGSTYNEQFF.

The chain is built from TRBV3-1 (or the pseudogene TRBV3-2) and TRBJ2-2; maybe TRBD1 (5 bases). Germline loops: CDR1 LGHDT, CDR2 YNNKEL (reference sequence). The V end lost 1 base, the J end lost 4 bases, and 13 bases lay between the germline ends. The CDR3 extends over 16 amino acids. The CDR3 DNA follows: TGTGCCAGCAGCCAAGGGCTTGTGGGGCTCACCGGGGAGCTGTTTTTT. Its protein is CASSQGLVGLTGELFF.

The chain has TRBV10-1 and TRBJ1-5; D gene uncertain. V was shortened by 2 bases and J by 7 bases, with 12 bases between the two germline ends. There are 14 residues in the CDR3. CDR1 and CDR2 (germline): WNHNN, SYGVQD (reference sequence). The CDR3 bases are TGCGCCAGCAGTGAGCACGGCCTCGGGCAGCCCCAGCATTTT. Its translation is CASSEHGLGQPQHF.

Remarks on this clone: Other DNA sequences in this sample translate to the same CDR3. The rearrangement uses TRBV18 and TRBJ1-4, with D maybe TRBD1 (6 bases). Per germline, CDR1 KGHSH and CDR2 LQKENI. Trimming left V 3 bases short and J 5 bases short, with 7 bases between. There are 13 residues in the CDR3. The CDR3 DNA reads TGTGCCAGCTCACCGGGACAAAATGAAAAACTGTTTTTT. Translating gives CASSPGQNEKLFF.

The chain combines TRBV28 with TRBJ1-3; tentative D call: TRBD1 (6 bases). The germline CDR1 and CDR2 sequences are MDHEN and SYDVKM. V was clipped by 6 bases and J by 2 bases, with 11 bases between them. The CDR3 is 14 residues long. The CDR3 spells CASRSQGPGNTIYF. As DNA, the CDR3 is TGTGCCAGCAGGTCACAGGGCCCTGGAAACACCATATATTTT.

The table lists this clone with a count of one. V and J are TRBV6-2 or TRBV6-3 and TRBJ2-1; D might be TRBD2 (5 bases). Trimming cost V 1 base and J 5 bases, with 9 bases left between them. The CDR3 totals 14 residues. In germline, CDR1 is MNHEY, CDR2 SVGEGT. CDR3 DNA: TGTGCCAGCAGTTACTACGACGGGGACAATGAGCAGTTCTTC. It translates to CASSYYDGDNEQFF.

This chain links TRBV10-3 with TRBJ1-3; D is possibly TRBD1 (6 bases). The CDR3 extends over 13 amino acids. V dropped 6 bases and J dropped 4 bases, with 10 bases sitting between them. The V gene's germline CDR1 is ENHRY and CDR2 SYGVKD. This CDR3 is CAIRGASGNTIYF. In DNA form, the CDR3 reads TGTGCCATCAGGGGGGCATCCGGAAACACCATATATTTT.

This chain links TRBV5-5 with TRBJ2-7; 7 bases map to TRBD1. The CDR3 is 15 residues long. Per the germline V gene, CDR1 is SGHKS and CDR2 is YYEKEE (reference sequence). J gave up 4 bases and V 4 bases, and 11 bases lay outside the gene matches. The CDR3 coding sequence is TGTGCCAGCAGCCCGGGGACAGCTGGGTTTTACGAGCAGTACTTC. Encoded protein: CASSPGTAGFYEQYF.

The chain is built from TRBV7-8 and TRBJ2-2; TRBD2 aligns across 8 bases. Trimming removed 2 bases from V and 4 bases from J; junction bases left unmatched: 15. Germline CDR1 reads SGHVS; CDR2 reads FQNEAQ. This CDR3 is 19 amino acids long. The CDR3 DNA follows: TGTGCCAGCAGCTTAAGTTTTCGCGATTTGCGGGAGGTCACCGGGGAGCTGTTTTTT. It yields the protein CASSLSFRDLREVTGELFF.

The gene calls are TRBV28 and TRBJ1-4; possibly TRBD1 for D (5 bases). The V end lost 3 bases, the J end lost 5 bases, and 13 bases lay between the germline ends. The CDR3 spans 15 residues. Germline-derived CDR1 and CDR2 are MDHEN and SYDVKM. This CDR3 is CASSLGGPPNEKLFF. The CDR3 DNA is TGTGCCAGCAGTTTGGGGGGACCGCCAAATGAAAAACTGTTTTTT.

The chain joins TRBV7-2 to TRBJ2-7; 12 nucleotides match TRBD2. The CDR3 sequence is 14 residues long. The V and J ends lost 5 bases and 4 bases, in that order; junction bases with no gene match: 3. The germline V gene has CDR1 SGHTA and CDR2 FQGNSA. CDR3 amino acids: CASSVTSGGYEQYF. The CDR3 DNA reads TGTGCCAGCAGCGTGACTAGCGGGGGTTACGAGCAGTACTTC.

The V gene is TRBV12-3 or TRBV12-4, the J gene TRBJ1-1, with D unresolved. This CDR3 spans 13 amino acids. Trimming left V 2 bases short and J 1 base short, with 5 bases between. The CDR3 protein is CASSLSSNTEAFF. CDR3 nucleotide sequence: TGTGCCAGCAGTTTAAGCTCGAACACTGAAGCTTTCTTT.

The chain has TRBV28 and TRBJ1-4; a possible D gene is TRBD1 (6 bases). Germline CDR1 is MDHEN and CDR2 is SYDVKM. V lost 3 bases and J 0 bases, leaving 11 bases between the germline ends. The CDR3 contains 16 residues. CDR3 DNA sequence: TGTGCCAGCAGTTTCAGGGGAAGTTCAACTAATGAAAAACTGTTTTTT. It yields the protein CASSFRGSSTNEKLFF.

The chain employs TRBV9 and TRBJ2-3; D possibly corresponds to TRBD1 (5 bases). The germline V gene has CDR1 SGDLS and CDR2 YYNGEE. This CDR3 has 16 amino acids. Trimming removed 4 bases from V and 0 bases from J, with 15 bases in between. Written as DNA, the CDR3 is TGTGCCAGCAGCCCCCGGACATCTTCTAGCACAGATACGCAGTATTTT. Translated: CASSPRTSSSTDTQYF. The full variable domain, completed using reference TRBV9 and TRBJ2-3, is DSGVTQTPKHLITATGQRVTLRCSPRSGDLSVYWYQQSLDQGLQFLIQYYNGEERAKGNILERFSAQQFPDLHSELNLSSLELGDSALYFCASSPRTSSSTDTQYFGPGTRLTVL.

The chain uses TRBV28 and TRBJ1-5; possible D gene TRBD1, 5 bases. Trimming left V 3 bases short and J 4 bases short, with 13 bases between. CDR1 is MDHEN and CDR2 is SYDVKM in the germline V gene. The CDR3 has 15 amino acids. CDR3 in DNA: TGTGCCAGCAGTTTGTCGACAGAATATAATCAGCCCCAGCATTTT. The encoded protein is CASSLSTEYNQPQHF.

This chain joins TRBV27 and TRBJ2-1; weak D call: TRBD1 (5 bases). CDR3 length equals 16 residues. Trimming cost V 2 bases and J 4 bases, with 15 bases left between them. The germline CDR1 and CDR2 sequences are MNHEY and SMNVEV (reference sequence). Written as DNA, the CDR3 is TGTGCCAGCAGTTTAGAAGGGGATAGCCCGTACAATGAGCAGTTCTTC. Its translation: CASSLEGDSPYNEQFF.

On this clone: The junction departs from the called germline gene at one end, perhaps through a read error. J is TRBJ2-7 and V is TRBV7-7, with D perhaps matching TRBD1 (5 bases). The CDR3 loop spans 13 amino acids. CDR1 and CDR2 (germline): SSHAT, FNYEAQ (reference sequence). The CDR3 here is CASSFGANYEQYF. CDR3 coding DNA: TGTGCTAGCAGCTTTGGGGCTAACTACGAGCAGTACTTC.

This chain uses TRBV4-1 with TRBJ1-3; D is ambiguous. Trimming cost V 3 bases and J 6 bases, with 15 bases left between them. Per germline, CDR1 MGHRA and CDR2 YSYEKL. The CDR3 is 15 amino acids. In DNA form, the CDR3 reads TGCGCCAGCAGCCACCCGGTAGAGCGAGCAAACACCATATATTTT. The encoded protein is CASSHPVERANTIYF.